Sequencing of this T cell receptor beta chain was carried out in a study of blood T cell repertoires in COVID-19. For the study at large: T cells, B-cell-depleted T cells, or PBMCs provided the cDNA or gDNA that served as material.

The V gene's germline CDR1 is SNHLY and CDR2 FYNNEI. The CDR3 length is 15 residues. V was clipped by 5 bases and J by 4 bases, with 14 bases between them. Per the authors' pipeline: Reference gene primer amplification gave estimated nucleated cell counts. Profiling relied on immunoSEQ multiplex PCR, and the TCRdb table lists in-frame clones only, not all of them. V, J and clone size were drawn from that table, and D and trimming were deduced from the DNA. The table records approximately 300,000 clones, approximately 83% of them present only once. In assigning cohorts, the study relied on participant-reported clinical history.

The chain combines TRBV2 with TRBJ2-2; D possibly corresponds to TRBD1 (6 bases). Sequenced sample: PBMCs or T cells enriched from blood (not recorded which). The clonotype comes from a woman under 40 who had recovered from COVID-19. In DNA form, the CDR3 reads TGTGCCAGCAGTAATACAGGGTATCCCACCGGGGAGCTGTTTTTT. Protein: CASSNTGYPTGELFF.